A selection of T cell receptor beta chains follows, all from one sample in a study of blood T cell repertoires in COVID-19. The assay was immunoSEQ multiplex PCR, and TCRdb's table has in-frame clones only and misses some. Here the sample spans approximately 74,000 clones, approximately 78% being singletons. The specimen was peripheral blood. All receptors derive from a woman of 80 years or more with active or convalescent COVID-19. CDR3s include the opening cysteine and the closing phenylalanine or tryptophan. The order of the fields is J gene, V gene, D gene, clone size, CDR3 DNA, CDR3 protein. A D gene is named only where the DNA matches it firmly. Rows give clone size only sometimes, using once, few, many, or a class for an expanded clone.

TRBJ2-3 TRBV30 - - TGTGCCTGGAGTGTACGTGGCAGTTCAAATACGCAGTATTTT CAWSVRGSSNTQYF
TRBJ1-2 TRBV19 - few TGTGCCAGTAGTATTTTAGCAGGGGCAGTCGATGGCTACACCTTC CASSILAGAVDGYTF
TRBJ1-5 TRBV19 - - TGTGCCAGTAGTGGAGGAGGGACGGGAAATCAGCCCCAGCATTTT CASSGGGTGNQPQHF
TRBJ2-7 TRBV19 TRBD2 - TGTGCCAGTAGTATTTGGCTAGCGGGGCACGAGCAGTACTTC CASSIWLAGHEQYF
TRBJ1-1 TRBV30 - - TGTGCCTGGGGAGGGGCCAACACTGAAGCTTTCTTT CAWGGANTEAFF
TRBJ1-1 TRBV18 TRBD1 once TGTGCCAGCTCACGGGGACAGGGATTCACTGAAGCTTTCTTT CASSRGQGFTEAFF
TRBJ2-7 TRBV7-2 - - TGTGCCAGCAGCTTAACTACGACAGGAAAGTACGAGCAGTACTTC CASSLTTTGKYEQYF
TRBJ1-6 TRBV18 - - TGTGCCAGCACTGGCTTGGGCCAAGGTTCACCCCTCCACTTT CASTGLGQGSPLHF
TRBJ1-5 TRBV27 - - TGTGCCAGCAGTTCAGGCAGGTGGCCCGATCAGCCCCAGCATTTT CASSSGRWPDQPQHF
TRBJ1-4 TRBV7-9 - - TGTGCCAGCAGCTTTTCCTTCGGACAGAATATCCCTAATGAAAGACTGTTTTTT CASSFSFGQNIPNERLFF
TRBJ1-5 TRBV2 - - TGTGCCAGCAAATGGGACTGGAATAGCAATCAGCCCCAGCATTTT CASKWDWNSNQPQHF
TRBJ1-2 TRBV7-9 TRBD1 - TGTGCCAGCAGCCCCGGACAGGGTTGGACCTTC CASSPGQGWTF
TRBJ1-1 TRBV12-3/TRBV12-4 - - TGTGCCAGCAGGCACCCAACGCAGGAAAGTCGTTTCTTT CASRHPTQESRFF
TRBJ1-2 TRBV19 - - TGTGCCAGTACCCCACCGGGGGGAAGTAACTATGGCTACACCTTC CASTPPGGSNYGYTF
TRBJ2-1 TRBV24-1 - - TGTGCCACCAGTGATTTACCGAGCGGGCCCTACAATGAGCAGTTCTTC CATSDLPSGPYNEQFF
TRBJ2-5 TRBV30 - - TGTGCCTGGACCCTGGGGGCGGGAGAGACCCAGTACTTC CAWTLGAGETQYF
TRBJ2-7 TRBV25-1 TRBD2 - TGTGCCAGCAGTGTCTGGGGGGGTAGAGGGGAGCAGTACTTC CASSVWGGRGEQYF
TRBJ1-1 TRBV10-3 - - TGTGCCATCAGTCCCGGGGGTCACACTGAAGCTTTCTTT CAISPGGHTEAFF
TRBJ2-7 TRBV27 - - TGTGCCAGCAGTGCGACCGGGTCCCAAAGCTCCTACGAGCAGTACTTC CASSATGSQSSYEQYF
TRBJ2-7 TRBV5-8 - - TGTGCCAGCAGCTTGGCGGGTAACAAGCAGTACTTC CASSLAGNKQYF
TRBJ2-3 TRBV6-1 - - TGTGCCAGCAGTGAGTCCGATGCGGCTTCATATACGCAGTATTTT CASSESDAASYTQYF